This T cell receptor beta chain emerged from a study of human T cells and chemical hapten exposure. This clonotype has a single count. Its specificity is unknown. Points from the study as a whole: DPC sensitization did not alter TCRs above 1 in 1000 frequency.

Time point defined: pre-sensitization, week 0. Sample treatment: therapeutic diphenylcyclopropenone sensitization with weekly scalp DPC. Venepuncture was done earlier than the placement of each patch test. Suited to DPC and affected by alopecia, the donors ranged from 18 to 70 years old. Blood, whole and unfractionated, served as the source for total RNA extraction. CDR1 and CDR2 from the germline V gene are SQVTM and ANQGSEA. V lost 5 bases and J lost 5, with 10 bases in between. CDR3 length: 11 residues. TCRdb re-called the RACE reads through MiXCR, storing one row per CDR3 protein. This table holds 180,000 or so distinct CDR3 sequences, nearly 30% found once.

V gene TRBV29-1 combines with J gene TRBJ2-7; TRBD1 is a possible D gene (6 bases). This clonotype was obtained from a woman in her twenties or thirties with alopecia areata. Some clones in this sample may be carry-over from other donors' samples. This material consisted of whole blood, taken in connection with sensitization to the hapten diphenylcyclopropenone (DPC). CDR3 coding DNA: TGCAGCGTTTATGGGGGCCACGAGCAGTACTTC. This codes for CSVYGGHEQYF.